This TCR beta chain was obtained from a study of high-grade serous ovarian cancer treatment subgroups (dated by TCRdb to the early 2020s). Describing the broader study: On average, sequencing produced more than 13,000 reads and over 7,000 unique TCR beta rearrangements for each sample. Under a laparoscopic triage algorithm, patients with high-grade serous ovarian cancer were grouped by complete gross resection or by neoadjuvant chemotherapy response, and the study profiled the TCR beta repertoires of these patients. Of the 30 or so patients in the cohort, around ten had no residual disease after primary surgery (R0), around ten were excellent NACT responders, and around ten were poor NACT responders. One primary tumor sample and two metastatic tumor samples were collected from each patient, for a total of 90 samples. Here is what the overall study found, with its caveats: Repertoire similarity between tumors of the same patient ranged about 0.095 to 0.85, whereas almost no similarity was seen between different patients. The TCR repertoire analyses centered on CDR3, leaving CDR1 and CDR2 unanalyzed. Spatial information was not captured by bulk tumor TCR sequencing, so insight into HGSC tumor complexity and diversity was limited. TCR clonal relatedness showed a positive correlation with neoantigen level and a trend toward positive correlation with copy number variation and mutation load from whole-genome sequencing.

This clone has a handful of counts. The antigen it binds to is not known. Base quality data are lacking; no much larger clone is found one base away. Collection of tumor samples took place before definitive surgery or chemotherapy. Genomic DNA extraction was performed by the MD Anderson Biospecimen Extraction Resource, and TCR sequencing was carried out by the MD Anderson Cancer Genomics Laboratory. The approximately 90 tumor samples underwent high-throughput TCR profiling with ImmunoSEQ. In the paper's pipeline: Repertoire diversity metrics included richness (unique productive sequences), clonality, evenness and relatedness; Bhattacharyya coefficient assessed similarity between samples. Conclusions stayed consistent in a sensitivity analysis that left out TCRs with fewer than two reads. In its TCRdb copy, this immuneACCESS table keeps in-frame sequences only and misses some clones. Where compared with another copy, unresolved V genes explain less than half of these, and the others have no known cause. D and trimming were read from the DNA, whereas the V and J calls and clone size are those reported in that table. For this sample there are thousands of clones; about three fifths appear just once. 5% to 6.5% of the sample rests with the top ten.

Sequencing was done on a sample of tumor tissue. This clonotype was obtained from a human donor with high-grade serous ovarian cancer.

The CDR3 in this case is CASSVTGTEAFF. The DNA sequence is as follows: TGTGCCAGCAGTGTAACGGGGACTGAAGCTTTCTTT. The chain is assembled from TRBV6-5 and TRBJ1-1; a confident D gene designation cannot be given. The junction carries 9 bases between V and J, which are trimmed by 5 bases and 5 bases respectively. The CDR3 numbers 12 residues from cysteine through phenylalanine. Only the CDR3 portion is preserved as DNA: 36 bases, with reading frame beginning at the first base. The germline V gene supplies CDR1 MNHEY and CDR2 SVGAGI.